This paragraph reports one TCR beta chain. The antigen is undetermined. Measured with immunoSEQ multiplex PCR; TCRdb has only the in-frame clones, and not every one. The sample has 45,000 or so clones, 75% to 85% seen once. Excluded were patients having autoimmune disease history or systemic immunosuppression. This record comes from a study of OX40 agonist ivuxolimab in advanced cancers. With 2 bases clipped from V and 2 bases from J, the junction kept 11 bases outside the gene matches. The germline CDR1 and CDR2 sequences are LGHNA and YNFKEQ. This CDR3 comprises 17 residues. Points from the study as a whole: More expanded clones were seen, on average, in CD8+ T cells than in CD4+.

The rearrangement uses TRBV4-2 and TRBJ1-2; 7 positions agree with TRBD1. This TCR derives from an adult with an advanced solid tumor such as melanoma, head and neck, liver or kidney cancer. Sequenced here: CD4+ or CD8+ T cells sorted from blood, sampled in a trial of the OX40 agonist ivuxolimab. Here the CDR3 DNA reads TGTGCCAGCAGCCAACCCGGGACAGCCATTTCAAACTATGGCTACACCTTC. Its translation is CASSQPGTAISNYGYTF.